Sequencing of this T cell receptor (beta chain) was carried out in a study of T cells in Graves' hyperthyroidism and ophthalmopathy. Amplification yielded TCR beta CDR3 regions, with RNA transcripts as the source. A first-round RT-PCR of the TCR CDR3 used the HTBI primer set. TCRdb re-derived calls from the multiplex PCR reads in MiXCR, one entry per CDR3 protein. The table records a few hundred thousand distinct CDR3 sequences, 40% to 55% of them present only once. This clonotype was recorded many times. What it binds is not known. Study conclusions and caveats: Most clonotypes that expanded in the thyroid above 0.001 also showed up in blood. Ophthalmopathy cases were set apart from stable hyperthyroidism by a 13 V-J model.

The receptor comes from a woman aged 18 to 35 with Graves' hyperthyroidism. Sequenced sample: peripheral blood or thyroid tissue (not recorded which).

As DNA, the CDR3 is TGTGCCAGCAGTTTAAGGGACAGGGGACGCAATCAGCCCCAGCATTTT. Translating it yields CASSLRDRGRNQPQHF. The chain carries TRBV12-3 or TRBV12-4 and TRBJ1-5; TRBD1 matches 10 bases. The CDR3 has 16 amino acids. V shed 2 bases, J shed 2 bases, and the junction held 3 bases outside the gene matches.